These 23 T cell receptor beta chains originate from one sample sequenced in a study of cytomegalovirus exposure and HLA in healthy donors. Use of 60 Vbeta and 13 Jbeta primers characterized the PCR. The assay was immunoSEQ multiplex PCR, and TCRdb's table has in-frame clones only and misses some. The table records some 150,000 clones, approximately 8.9% of them present only once. Sequenced input: PBMCs. These TCRs come from a woman in her forties in good health and CMV-seropositive.

Only a few counts were recorded for this clone. The chain uses TRBV9 and TRBJ1-3; D is unclear. The CDR3 contains 13 residues. The germline V gene has CDR1 SGDLS and CDR2 YYNGEE. Trimming stripped 3 bases from V and 3 bases from J, with 7 bases between. Written as DNA, the CDR3 is TGTGCCAGCAGCGCTCAGGATGGAAACACCATATATTTT. As protein: CASSAQDGNTIYF. The full variable domain, completed using reference TRBV9 and TRBJ1-3, is DSGVTQTPKHLITATGQRVTLRCSPRSGDLSVYWYQQSLDQGLQFLIQYYNGEERAKGNILERFSAQQFPDLHSELNLSSLELGDSALYFCASSAQDGNTIYFGEGSWLTVV.

This clone came up a few times. The chain joins TRBV5-4 to TRBJ2-1; no clear D gene. Trimming took 2 bases from V and 6 from J, leaving 6 bases between them. Per germline, CDR1 SGHNT and CDR2 YYREEE (reference sequence). The CDR3 extends over 12 amino acids. The CDR3 region is CASSFPRNEQFF. The CDR3 DNA reads as TGTGCCAGCAGCTTTCCTCGCAATGAGCAGTTCTTC. The whole variable domain, remainder taken from reference TRBV5-4 and TRBJ2-1, is ETGVTQSPTHLIKTRGQQVTLRCSSQSGHNTVSWYQQALGQGPQFIFQYYREEENGRGNFPPRFSGLQFPNYSSELNVNALELDDSALYLCASSFPRNEQFFGPGTRLTVL.

This clone occurred a few times. This rearrangement joins TRBV18 to TRBJ1-1; D perhaps matches TRBD1 (6 bases). CDR3 length equals 16 residues. Trimming pared 4 bases from V and 1 base from J, leaving 16 bases between. The germline CDR1 and CDR2 sequences are KGHSH and LQKENI. Written as DNA, the CDR3 is TGTGCCAGCTCACTGCTATCCGGGACAACGAACACTGAAGCTTTCTTT. Translation gives CASSLLSGTTNTEAFF.

This clone was observed a few times. This rearrangement joins TRBV7-9 to TRBJ2-2; a weak D match, TRBD1 (5 bases). CDR1 and CDR2 from the germline V gene are SEHNR and FQNEAQ (reference sequence). V dropped 8 bases and J dropped 7 bases, with 14 bases sitting between them. CDR3 length: 13 residues. This chain's CDR3 is CASARLRGGELFF. CDR3 DNA: TGTGCCAGCGCCCGCTTAAGGGGCGGGGAGCTGTTTTTT.

This clone has a handful of counts. The chain links TRBV4-1 to TRBJ2-3; weak D call: TRBD1 (6 bases). The CDR3 consists of 16 residues. Germline V gene sequence: CDR1 MGHRA, CDR2 YSYEKL. Trimming removed 2 bases at V and 1 base at J, with 13 bases between. The CDR3 spells CASSQRLEGGTDTQYF. As DNA, the CDR3 is TGCGCCAGCAGCCAAAGATTAGAGGGGGGCACAGATACGCAGTATTTT.

The rearrangement uses TRBV13 and TRBJ1-1; D unclear. This CDR3 spans 16 amino acids. Trimming left V 0 bases short and J 0 bases short, with 11 bases between. Looked up from germline, CDR1 is PRHDT and CDR2 is FYEKMQ (reference sequence). Here the CDR3 reads CASSLGPFTLNTEAFF. In DNA, the CDR3 is TGTGCCAGCAGCTTAGGCCCCTTTACATTGAACACTGAAGCTTTCTTT.

This clone was detected a few times. The genes are TRBV2 and TRBJ1-6; weak D call: TRBD1 (5 bases). CDR1 and CDR2 from the germline V gene are SNHLY and FYNNEI. The CDR3 is 15 amino acids. Trimming removed 3 bases from V and 6 bases from J, with 12 bases in between. CDR3 nucleotide sequence: TGTGCCAGCAGTGATTTTCAGGGAAGTAATTCACCCCTCCACTTT. It encodes CASSDFQGSNSPLHF.

Of note for this clone: The same CDR3 arises from other DNA sequences in this sample as well. This rearrangement joins TRBV6-1 to TRBJ1-5; D possibly corresponds to TRBD1 (6 bases). Trimming cost V 4 bases and J 2 bases, with 6 bases left between them. The CDR3 covers 13 residues. The germline gives CDR1 MNHNS, CDR2 SASEGT. CDR3 loop: CASSGTGNQPQHF. The CDR3 DNA follows: TGTGCCAGCAGTGGGACAGGCAATCAGCCCCAGCATTTT.

This rearrangement joins TRBV19 to TRBJ2-3; TRBD1 agrees at 9 bases. CDR1 and CDR2 (germline): LNHDA, SQIVND (reference sequence). CDR3 length equals 13 residues. With 6 bases clipped from V and 4 bases from J, the junction kept 2 bases outside the gene matches. CDR3 protein: CASRTGGPDTQYF. Written as DNA, the CDR3 is TGTGCCAGTAGGACAGGGGGGCCAGATACGCAGTATTTT.

The genes are TRBV28 and TRBJ1-5; D gene uncertain. With 3 bases removed from V and 11 bases from J, the gap between germline ends came to 11 bases. From germline, CDR1 is MDHEN and CDR2 SYDVKM. CDR3 length: 12 residues. CDR3 coding DNA: TGTGCCAGCAGTTTTCGCCTAGAAGCCCAGCATTTT. As protein: CASSFRLEAQHF.

This clone has more than one count but fewer than ten. The CDR3 sequence: CASSPPGDRVNTEAFF. The CDR3 DNA is TGTGCCAGTAGTCCCCCGGGGGACAGGGTGAACACTGAAGCTTTCTTT. The rearrangement uses TRBV19 and TRBJ1-1; TRBD1 agrees at 9 bases. The CDR3 covers 16 residues. Trimming at V came to 5 bases and at J to 0 bases, leaving 7 bases not matched to a gene. The germline V gene encodes CDR1 LNHDA and CDR2 SQIVND (reference sequence).

The chain couples TRBV27 to TRBJ2-1, with 8 bases that match TRBD2. CDR1 MNHEY and CDR2 SMNVEV come from the germline V gene (reference sequence). The CDR3 loop spans 15 amino acids. With V trimmed by 2 bases and J by 2 bases, 2 bases remained unmatched. The CDR3 sequence: CASSLGRGAYNEQFF. CDR3 DNA sequence: TGTGCCAGCAGTTTAGGGCGGGGGGCCTACAATGAGCAGTTCTTC.

J is TRBJ2-2 and V is TRBV2, with a weak D call TRBD1 (5 bases). V was cut by 8 bases and J by 3 bases, with 16 bases left in between. This CDR3 has 15 residues. The V gene's germline CDR1 is SNHLY and CDR2 FYNNEI. This CDR3 is CASALVRVDTGELFF. The CDR3 coding sequence is TGTGCCAGCGCCCTCGTCAGGGTCGACACCGGGGAGCTGTTTTTT.

A few counts support this clone. The chain is built from TRBV7-2 and TRBJ2-2; 12 nucleotides agree with TRBD2. With V trimmed by 5 bases and J by 3 bases, 7 bases remained unmatched. CDR3 length: 17 amino acids. Germline loops: CDR1 SGHTA, CDR2 FQGNSA. The CDR3 spells CASSRLAGAGDTGELFF. CDR3 DNA sequence: TGTGCCAGCAGCCGACTAGCGGGGGCCGGAGACACCGGGGAGCTGTTTTTT.

This clone was detected many times. The chain employs TRBV5-1 and TRBJ2-3, with a weak D call TRBD2 (6 bases). CDR1 is SGHRS, CDR2 YFSETQ, per germline. The CDR3 loop spans 13 amino acids. The germline V and J ends were trimmed by 1 base and 6 bases, with 9 bases remaining between them. This CDR3 reads CASSLWGRDTQYF. As DNA, the CDR3 is TGCGCCAGCAGCTTGTGGGGGAGGGATACGCAGTATTTT.

The genes are TRBV6-4 and TRBJ2-1; D possibly corresponds to TRBD1 (5 bases). There are 15 residues in the CDR3. Deletions cut 4 bases from V and 1 base from J, with 11 bases between. CDR1 and CDR2 (germline): MRHNA, SNTAGT. The CDR3: CASSVGAASYNEQFF. The CDR3 coding sequence is TGTGCCAGCAGTGTTGGGGCAGCGTCCTACAATGAGCAGTTCTTC.

This rearrangement joins TRBV7-6 to TRBJ1-1, with no clear D. This CDR3 region has 15 residues. The germline V gene encodes CDR1 SGHVS and CDR2 FNYEAQ. Trimming stripped 0 bases from V and 2 bases from J, with 10 bases between. The CDR3 coding sequence is TGTGCCAGCAGCTTAGCCCAGGTCCCCAACACTGAAGCTTTCTTT. The encoded protein is CASSLAQVPNTEAFF. Together with reference TRBV7-6 and TRBJ1-1, the CDR3 gives the full variable domain: GAGVSQSPRYKVTKRGQDVALRCDPISGHVSLYWYRQALGQGPEFLTYFNYEAQQDKSGLPNDRFSAERPEGSISTLTIQRTEQRDSAMYRCASSLAQVPNTEAFFGQGTRLTVV.

About this clone itself: One end of the junction fails to match germline, which may point to a read error. V is TRBV6-1 and J is TRBJ2-1; 9 positions agree with TRBD2. CDR3 length: 16 residues. CDR1 and CDR2 (germline): MNHNS, SASEGT. The DNA of the CDR3 is TGTGCCAGTAGTGGGAGCGGGGGGCTCCTCTACAATGAGCAGTTCTTC. Translation: CASSGSGGLLYNEQFF.

This chain uses TRBV7-8 with TRBJ1-2; 12 nucleotides match TRBD1. Trimming cost V 5 bases and J 8 bases; bases outside gene matches: 12. The CDR3 sequence is 16 residues long. Germline values: CDR1 SGHVS, CDR2 FQNEAQ. In nucleotides, the CDR3 is TGTGCCAGCAGCCAAGGCCCGGGACAGGGGGCGAGGGGCTACACCTTC. It translates to CASSQGPGQGARGYTF.

The chain's CDR3 is CASSGVMGRSTEAFF. The CDR3 region has the DNA TGTGCCAGCAGCGGGGTGATGGGGCGGAGCACTGAAGCTTTCTTT. The rearrangement joins TRBV9 to TRBJ1-1; TRBD1 is a possible D gene (5 bases). Germline assignment: CDR1 SGDLS and CDR2 YYNGEE. V lost 3 bases, J lost 4 bases, and 16 bases lay in between. This CDR3 contains 15 residues.

The J gene is TRBJ2-7, the V gene TRBV5-3; 9 nucleotides align to TRBD1. TRBV5-3 qualifies as an ORF whose function is uncertain. The ends lost 3 bases at V and 5 bases at J; junction bases unmatched: 6. The CDR3 runs to 14 residues. CDR3 residues: CARSSRDRDHEQYF. CDR3 in DNA: TGTGCCAGAAGCTCCCGGGACAGGGACCACGAGCAGTACTTC.

This clone was seen a few times. The chain recombines TRBV7-2 with TRBJ2-7; D might be TRBD1 (6 bases). The germline V gene encodes CDR1 SGHTA and CDR2 FQGNSA. The CDR3 is 15 amino acids. The V and J ends lost 1 base and 2 bases respectively, with 12 bases between them. CDR3 sequence: CASSLDFTGTYEQYF. CDR3 DNA sequence: TGTGCCAGCAGCTTAGATTTTACAGGGACCTACGAGCAGTACTTC. The complete variable domain, with remaining parts taken from reference TRBV7-2 and TRBJ2-7, reads GAGVSQSPSNKVTEKGKDVELRCDPISGHTALYWYRQSLGQGLEFLIYFQGNSAPDKSGLPSDRFSAERTGGSVSTLTIQRTQQEDSAVYLCASSLDFTGTYEQYFGPGTRLTVT.

This clone was found a few times. This chain connects TRBV2 to TRBJ2-2, with TRBD2 identical over 12 bases. V lost 5 bases to trimming and J lost 1 base; unmatched junction nucleotides: 8. This CDR3 is built from 18 residues. Per germline, CDR1 SNHLY and CDR2 FYNNEI. DNA of the CDR3: TGTGCCAGCAGTAAGGCTAGCGGGGGGGCCCTGAACACCGGGGAGCTGTTTTTT. It codes for CASSKASGGALNTGELFF.